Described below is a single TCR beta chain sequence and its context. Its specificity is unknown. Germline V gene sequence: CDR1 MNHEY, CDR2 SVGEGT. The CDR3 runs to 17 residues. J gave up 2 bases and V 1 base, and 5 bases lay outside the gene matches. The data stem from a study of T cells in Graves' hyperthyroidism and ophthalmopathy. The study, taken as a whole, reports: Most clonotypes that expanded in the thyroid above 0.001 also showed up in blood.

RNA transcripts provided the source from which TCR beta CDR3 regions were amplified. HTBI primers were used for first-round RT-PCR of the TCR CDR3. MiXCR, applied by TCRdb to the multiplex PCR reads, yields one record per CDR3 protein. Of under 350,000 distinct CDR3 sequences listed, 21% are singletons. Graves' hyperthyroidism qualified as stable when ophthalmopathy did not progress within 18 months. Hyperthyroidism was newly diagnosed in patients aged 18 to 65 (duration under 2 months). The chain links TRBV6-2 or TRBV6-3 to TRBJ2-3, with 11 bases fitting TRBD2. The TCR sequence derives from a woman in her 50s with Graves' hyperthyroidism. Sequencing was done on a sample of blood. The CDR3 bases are TGTGCCAGCAGTTACTGGAGACTAGCGGGGTACACAGATACGCAGTATTTT. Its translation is CASSYWRLAGYTDTQYF.